This passage covers 4 T cell receptor beta chains from one sample sequenced in a study of blood T cell repertoires in COVID-19. Profiled with immunoSEQ multiplex PCR; TCRdb holds only in-frame clones, not every one. The sample lists roughly 20,000 clones, approximately 86% occurring once. The specimen was peripheral blood. The receptors shown here come from a human donor in a cohort sampled during active COVID-19. The donor label of this sample is uncertain.

The V and J genes are TRBV11-2 and TRBJ2-1; the match to TRBD2 covers 9 bases. The germline gives CDR1 SGHAT, CDR2 FQNNGV. This CDR3 is built from 18 residues. V trimming: 6 bases; J trimming: 3 bases; junction bases outside the gene matches: 15. CDR3 sequence (DNA): TGTGCCAGCAGTCTTCTCGTCGCGGGAGGGCCAGTCTACAATGAGCAGTTCTTC. It encodes CASSLLVAGGPVYNEQFF.

The chain employs TRBV18 and TRBJ1-2; D possibly corresponds to TRBD1 (5 bases). The germline V gene has CDR1 KGHSH and CDR2 LQKENI. V was clipped by 3 bases and J by 10 bases, with 12 bases between them. The CDR3 runs to 12 residues. The CDR3 loop reads CASSPGRVDYTF. The DNA for the CDR3 is TGTGCCAGCTCACCCGGCAGGGTCGACTACACCTTC.

This clone was recorded a few times. The chain recombines TRBV2 with TRBJ1-1; TRBD1 aligns across 12 bases. The CDR3 extends over 13 amino acids. V was pared by 6 bases and J by 10 bases, with 6 bases of the junction left unmatched. Germline CDR1 reads SNHLY; CDR2 reads FYNNEI. CDR3 DNA: TGTGCCAGCAGGCCGGGACAGGGGGCGTCAGCTTTCTTT. The encoded protein is CASRPGQGASAFF. The full variable domain, its missing parts supplied by reference TRBV2 and TRBJ1-1, is EPEVTQTPSHQVTQMGQEVILRCVPISNHLYFYWYRQILGQKVEFLVSFYNNEISEKSEIFDDQFSVERPDGSNFTLKIRSTKLEDSAMYFCASRPGQGASAFFGQGTRLTVV.

The chain uses TRBV7-2 and TRBJ2-2; TRBD2 is a possible D gene (6 bases). The CDR3 has 15 amino acids. CDR1 is SGHTA and CDR2 is FQGNSA in the germline V gene. Between the trimmed V and J ends, which lost 4 bases and 2 bases, there was a span of 11 bases. The CDR3 spells CASSSTDYNTGELFF. The CDR3 nucleotides are TGTGCCAGCAGCTCAACGGACTATAACACCGGGGAGCTGTTTTTT.